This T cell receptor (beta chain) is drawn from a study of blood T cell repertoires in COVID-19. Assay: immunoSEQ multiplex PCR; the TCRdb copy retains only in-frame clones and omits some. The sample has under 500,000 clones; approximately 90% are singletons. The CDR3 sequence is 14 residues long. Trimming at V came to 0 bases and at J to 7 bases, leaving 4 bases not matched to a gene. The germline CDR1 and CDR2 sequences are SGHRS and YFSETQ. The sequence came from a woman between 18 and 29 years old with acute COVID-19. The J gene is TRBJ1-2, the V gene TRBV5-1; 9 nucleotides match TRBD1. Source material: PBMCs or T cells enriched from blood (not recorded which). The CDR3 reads CASSLDRGHSGYTF. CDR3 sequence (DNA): TGCGCCAGCAGCTTGGACAGGGGGCATAGTGGCTACACCTTC.